This T cell receptor (beta chain) was sequenced for a study of blood T cell repertoires in COVID-19. Across the whole study: From T cells, B-cell-depleted T cells, or PBMCs came the material, which was cDNA or gDNA.

Assay used: immunoSEQ multiplex PCR; TCRdb lists only in-frame clones, some missing. The sample lists 95,000 to 110,000 clones, about 89% occurring once. Trimming removed 11 bases at V and 7 bases at J, with 15 bases between. CDR1 is SEHNR, CDR2 FQNEAQ, per germline (reference sequence). The CDR3 loop spans 13 amino acids. Sequenced sample: peripheral blood. The source of this sequence is a woman in her sixties with acute or convalescent COVID-19. This chain uses TRBV7-9 with TRBJ1-6, with D possibly being TRBD1 (6 bases). The CDR3 loop is CAAATGTNSPLHF. The CDR3 DNA follows: TGTGCCGCTGCAACAGGGACCAATTCACCCCTCCACTTT.